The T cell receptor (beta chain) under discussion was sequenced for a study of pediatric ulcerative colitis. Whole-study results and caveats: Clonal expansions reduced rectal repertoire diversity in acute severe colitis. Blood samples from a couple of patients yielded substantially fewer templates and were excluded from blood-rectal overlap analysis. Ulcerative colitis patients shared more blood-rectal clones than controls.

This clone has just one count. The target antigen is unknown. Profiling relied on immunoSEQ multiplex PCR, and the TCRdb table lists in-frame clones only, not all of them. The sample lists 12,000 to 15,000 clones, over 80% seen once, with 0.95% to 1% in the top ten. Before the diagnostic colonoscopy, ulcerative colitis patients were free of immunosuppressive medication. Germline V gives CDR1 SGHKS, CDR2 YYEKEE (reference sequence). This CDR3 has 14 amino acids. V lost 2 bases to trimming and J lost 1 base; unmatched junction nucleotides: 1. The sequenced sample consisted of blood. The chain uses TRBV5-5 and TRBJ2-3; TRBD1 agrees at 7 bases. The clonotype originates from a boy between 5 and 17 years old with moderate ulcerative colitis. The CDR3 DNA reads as TGTGCCAGCAGCTTTGACAGGGGCACAGATACGCAGTATTTT. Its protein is CASSFDRGTDTQYF.